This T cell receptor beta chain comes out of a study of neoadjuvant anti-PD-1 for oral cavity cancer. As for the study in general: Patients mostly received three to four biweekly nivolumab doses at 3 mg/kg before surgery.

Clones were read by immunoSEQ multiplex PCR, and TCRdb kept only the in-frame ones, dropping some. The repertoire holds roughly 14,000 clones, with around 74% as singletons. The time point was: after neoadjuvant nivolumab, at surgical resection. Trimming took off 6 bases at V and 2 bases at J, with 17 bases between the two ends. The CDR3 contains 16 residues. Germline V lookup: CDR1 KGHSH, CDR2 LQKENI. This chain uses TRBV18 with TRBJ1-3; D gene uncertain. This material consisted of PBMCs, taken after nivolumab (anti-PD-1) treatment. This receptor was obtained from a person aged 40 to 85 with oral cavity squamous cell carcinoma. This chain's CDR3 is CASSPIPQNAGNTIYF. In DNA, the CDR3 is TGTGCCAGCTCCCCTATCCCCCAGAATGCTGGAAACACCATATATTTT.